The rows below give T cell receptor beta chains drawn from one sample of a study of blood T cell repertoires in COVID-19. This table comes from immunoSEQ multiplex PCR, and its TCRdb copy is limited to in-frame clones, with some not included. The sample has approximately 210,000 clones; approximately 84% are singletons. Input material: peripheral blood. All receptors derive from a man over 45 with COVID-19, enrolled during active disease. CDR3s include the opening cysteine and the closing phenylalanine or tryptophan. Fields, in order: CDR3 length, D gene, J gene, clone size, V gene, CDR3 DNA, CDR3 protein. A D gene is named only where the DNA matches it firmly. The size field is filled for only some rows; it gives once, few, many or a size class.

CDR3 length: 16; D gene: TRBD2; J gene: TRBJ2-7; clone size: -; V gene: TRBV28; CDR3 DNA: TGTGCCAGCACCGGCGGGCGGGCTAGCGGGGGTGTCGAGCAGTACTTC; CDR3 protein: CASTGGRASGGVEQYF
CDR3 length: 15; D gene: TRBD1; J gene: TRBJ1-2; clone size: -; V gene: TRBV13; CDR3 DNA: TGTGCCAGCAGTCTGACAGGGGGACAGGGCTATGGCTACACCTTC; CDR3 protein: CASSLTGGQGYGYTF
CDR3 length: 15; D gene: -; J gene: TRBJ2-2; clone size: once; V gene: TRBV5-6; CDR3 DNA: TGTGCCAGCAGCGTAGGGAGAATGAACACCGGGGAGCTGTTTTTT; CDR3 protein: CASSVGRMNTGELFF
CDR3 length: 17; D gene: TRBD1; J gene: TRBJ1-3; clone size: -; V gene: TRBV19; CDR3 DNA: TGTGCCAGTAGTCTCCGGACAGGGCGAGGTTCTGGGAACACCATATATTTT; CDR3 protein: CASSLRTGRGSGNTIYF
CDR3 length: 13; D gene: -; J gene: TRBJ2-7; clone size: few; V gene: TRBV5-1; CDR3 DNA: TGCGCCAGCAGCCTAGACTTTCCAGGGGAGCAGTACTTC; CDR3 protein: CASSLDFPGEQYF
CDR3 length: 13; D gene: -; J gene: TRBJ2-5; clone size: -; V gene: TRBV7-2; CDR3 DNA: TGTGCCAGCAGCTTAAACTCCGGGGAGACCCAGTACTTC; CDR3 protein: CASSLNSGETQYF
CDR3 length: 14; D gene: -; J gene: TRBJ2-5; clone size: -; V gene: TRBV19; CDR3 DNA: TGTGCCAGTAGTATAGGAAGGGGCGTCGAGACCCAGTACTTC; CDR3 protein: CASSIGRGVETQYF
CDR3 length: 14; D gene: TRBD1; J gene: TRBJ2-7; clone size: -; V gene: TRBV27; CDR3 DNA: TGTGCCAGCAGTCCCTGGGACAGACGTTACGAGCAGTACTTC; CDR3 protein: CASSPWDRRYEQYF
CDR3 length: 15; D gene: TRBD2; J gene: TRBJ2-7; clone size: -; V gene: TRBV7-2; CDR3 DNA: TGTGCCAGCAGCTTAGGTCATCGGGAGGGTTACGAGCAGTACTTC; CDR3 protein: CASSLGHREGYEQYF
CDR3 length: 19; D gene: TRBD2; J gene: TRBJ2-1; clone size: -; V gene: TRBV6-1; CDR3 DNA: TGTGCCAGCAGTGAAGAAGCGCTACTAGCGGGAGGCCCCTACAATGAGCAGTTCTTC; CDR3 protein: CASSEEALLAGGPYNEQFF
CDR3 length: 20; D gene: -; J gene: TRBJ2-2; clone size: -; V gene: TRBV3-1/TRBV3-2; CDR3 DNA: TGTGCCAGCAGCCAGCGTTTTCGACAGGGACTAGGAGGAGACACCGGGGAGCTGTTTTTT; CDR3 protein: CASSQRFRQGLGGDTGELFF
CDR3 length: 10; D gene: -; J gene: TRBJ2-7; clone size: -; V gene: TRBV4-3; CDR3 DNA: TGCGCCAGCAGCTCCAACGAGCAGTACTTC; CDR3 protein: CASSSNEQYF
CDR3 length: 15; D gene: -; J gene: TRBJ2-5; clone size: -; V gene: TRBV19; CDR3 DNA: TGTGCCAGTAGTATAACTGGGACATCTCCCGAGACCCAGTACTTC; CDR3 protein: CASSITGTSPETQYF
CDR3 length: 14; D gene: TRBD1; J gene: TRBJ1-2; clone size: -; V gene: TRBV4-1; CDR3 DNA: TGCGCCAGCAGCCAAGATAGGACAGGGAGCGGCTACACCTTC; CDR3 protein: CASSQDRTGSGYTF
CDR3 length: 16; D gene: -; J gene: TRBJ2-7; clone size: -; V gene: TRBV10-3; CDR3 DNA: TGTGCCATCAGTGACATCATGGACAGAACCTCCTACGAGCAGTACTTC; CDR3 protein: CAISDIMDRTSYEQYF
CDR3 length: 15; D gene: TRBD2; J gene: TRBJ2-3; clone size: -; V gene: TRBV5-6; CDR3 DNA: TGTGCCAGCAGCTTGGTGGGCAGGCCGGGGGGACCGCAGTATTTT; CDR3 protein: CASSLVGRPGGPQYF
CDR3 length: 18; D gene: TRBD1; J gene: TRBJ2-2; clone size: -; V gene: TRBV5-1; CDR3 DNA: TGCGCCAGCAGCTTGGGCCCTAAGGGACAGGGGGCGGCCGGGGAGCTGTTTTTT; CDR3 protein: CASSLGPKGQGAAGELFF
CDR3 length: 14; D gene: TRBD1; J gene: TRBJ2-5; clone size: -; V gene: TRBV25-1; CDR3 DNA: TGTGCCAGCAGTGAAACAGGGGGTGGCTGGACCCAGTACTTC; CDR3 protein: CASSETGGGWTQYF
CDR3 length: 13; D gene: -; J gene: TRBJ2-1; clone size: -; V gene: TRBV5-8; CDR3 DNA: TGTGCCAGCAGCGCCGCCAACAGGGATGAGCAGTTCTTC; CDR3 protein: CASSAANRDEQFF
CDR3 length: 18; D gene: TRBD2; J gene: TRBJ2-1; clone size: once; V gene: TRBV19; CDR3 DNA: TGTGCCAGTAGTAAGGGACTAGCGGGGGAAAGCTCCTACAATGAGCAGTTCTTC; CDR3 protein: CASSKGLAGESSYNEQFF
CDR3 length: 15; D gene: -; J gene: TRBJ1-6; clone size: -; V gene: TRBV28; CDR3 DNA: TGTGCCAGCAGTTTCAGGTCGACCTATAATTCACCCCTCCACTTT; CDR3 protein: CASSFRSTYNSPLHF
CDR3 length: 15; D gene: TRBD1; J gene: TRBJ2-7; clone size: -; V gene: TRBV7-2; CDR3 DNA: TGTGCCAGCAGCTTAGAATGGGACAGGGCCTACGAGCAGTACTTC; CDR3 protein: CASSLEWDRAYEQYF
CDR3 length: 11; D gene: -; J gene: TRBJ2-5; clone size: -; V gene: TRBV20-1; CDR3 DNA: TGCAGTGGGAGAGCCCAAGAGACCCAGTACTTC; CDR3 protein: CSGRAQETQYF
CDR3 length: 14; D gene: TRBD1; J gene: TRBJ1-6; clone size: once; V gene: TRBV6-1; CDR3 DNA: TGTGCCAGCACCCCAGGGACAGACTCTTCACCCCTCCACTTT; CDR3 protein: CASTPGTDSSPLHF
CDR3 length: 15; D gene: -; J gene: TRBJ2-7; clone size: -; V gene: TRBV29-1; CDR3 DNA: TGCAGCGTTGATTCGGGGGGCAACAACTTTAACGAGCAGTACTTC; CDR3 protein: CSVDSGGNNFNEQYF
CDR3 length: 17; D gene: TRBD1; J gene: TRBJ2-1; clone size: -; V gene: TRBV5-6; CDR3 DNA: TGTGCCAGCAGGACGCGCGGTCTGGGACAGGTCTACAATGAGCAGTTCTTC; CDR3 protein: CASRTRGLGQVYNEQFF
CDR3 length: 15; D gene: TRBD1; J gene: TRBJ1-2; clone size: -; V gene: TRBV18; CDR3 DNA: TGTGCCAGCTCAGCCCCCGCCACAGGGGCATATGGCTACACCTTC; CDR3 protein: CASSAPATGAYGYTF
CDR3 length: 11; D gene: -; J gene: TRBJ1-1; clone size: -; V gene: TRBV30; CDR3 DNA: TGTGCCTATCATGACTACACTGAAGCTTTCTTT; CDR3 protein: CAYHDYTEAFF
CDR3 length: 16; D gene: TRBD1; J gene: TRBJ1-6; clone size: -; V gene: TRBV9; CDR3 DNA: TGTGCCAGCAGCGTGAGTTCTGGGACAGGGGTTTCACCCCTCCACTTT; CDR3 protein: CASSVSSGTGVSPLHF
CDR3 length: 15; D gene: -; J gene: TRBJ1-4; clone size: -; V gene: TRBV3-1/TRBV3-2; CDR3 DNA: TGTGCCAGCAGCCTACGGACTGGTCAAAATGAAAAACTGTTTTTT; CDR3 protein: CASSLRTGQNEKLFF
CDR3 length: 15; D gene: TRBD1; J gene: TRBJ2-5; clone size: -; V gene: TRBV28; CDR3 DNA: TGTGCCAGCAGTAGACCGGGACAGGGAATGGAGACCCAGTACTTC; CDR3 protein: CASSRPGQGMETQYF
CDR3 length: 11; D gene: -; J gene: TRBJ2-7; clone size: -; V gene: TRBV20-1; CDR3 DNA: TGCAGTGCAGCGGTATCCTACGAGCAGTACTTC; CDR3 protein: CSAAVSYEQYF
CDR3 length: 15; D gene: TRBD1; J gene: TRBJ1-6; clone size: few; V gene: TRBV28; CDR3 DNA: TGTGCCAGCACCCCCCGACAGGGGGCTAATTCACCCCTCCACTTT; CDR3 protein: CASTPRQGANSPLHF
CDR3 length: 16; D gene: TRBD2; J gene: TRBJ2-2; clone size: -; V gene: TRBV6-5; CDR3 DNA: TGTGCCAGCAGTTCTTTAGGACTAGCGGACACCGGGGAGCTGTTTTTT; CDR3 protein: CASSSLGLADTGELFF
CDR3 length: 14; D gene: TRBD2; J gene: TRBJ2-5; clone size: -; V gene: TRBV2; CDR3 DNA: TGTGCCAGCAGTGGTGGGAGGGCCGGAGAGACCCAGTACTTC; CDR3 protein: CASSGGRAGETQYF
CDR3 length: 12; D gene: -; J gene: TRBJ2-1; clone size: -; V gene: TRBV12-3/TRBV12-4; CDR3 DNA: TGTGCCAGCAGAGACAGAGTAGGGGAGCAGTTCTTC; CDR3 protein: CASRDRVGEQFF
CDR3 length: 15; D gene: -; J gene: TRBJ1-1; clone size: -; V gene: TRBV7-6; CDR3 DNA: TGTGCCAGCAGCTTAGGAGGGTCAATGAACACTGAAGCTTTCTTT; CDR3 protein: CASSLGGSMNTEAFF
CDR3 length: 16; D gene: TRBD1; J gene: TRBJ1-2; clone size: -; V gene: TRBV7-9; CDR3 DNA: TGTGCCAGCAGCTATCTACAATGGGACAGGGGCTATGGCTACACCTTC; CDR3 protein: CASSYLQWDRGYGYTF
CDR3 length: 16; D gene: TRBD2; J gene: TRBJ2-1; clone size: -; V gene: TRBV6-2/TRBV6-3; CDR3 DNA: TGTGCCAGCAGTCCAGGGGTCGCTAGCGGGAGGGATGAGCAGTTCTTC; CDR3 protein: CASSPGVASGRDEQFF
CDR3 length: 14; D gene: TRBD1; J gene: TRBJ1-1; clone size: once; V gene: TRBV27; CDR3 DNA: TGTGCCAGCAGAACCCTTGGACAGGCCTGGGAGGCTTTCTTT; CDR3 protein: CASRTLGQAWEAFF
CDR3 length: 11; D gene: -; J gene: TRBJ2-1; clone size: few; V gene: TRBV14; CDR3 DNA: TGTGCCAGCAGCCAAGGAACTAGTGAGTTCTTC; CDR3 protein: CASSQGTSEFF
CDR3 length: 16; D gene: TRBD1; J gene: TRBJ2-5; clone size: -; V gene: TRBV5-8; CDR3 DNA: TGTGCCAGCAGCCTCGGACAGGGGGGGAAGCAAGAGACCCAGTACTTC; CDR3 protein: CASSLGQGGKQETQYF
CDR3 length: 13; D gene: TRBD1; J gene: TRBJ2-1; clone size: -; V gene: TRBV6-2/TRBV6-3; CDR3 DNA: TGTGCCAGCAGTTTCAACAGGGGTAATGAGCAGTTCTTC; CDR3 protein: CASSFNRGNEQFF
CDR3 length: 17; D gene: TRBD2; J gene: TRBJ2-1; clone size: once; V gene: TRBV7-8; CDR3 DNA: TGTGCCAGCAGTTTAGGGCAGCGGGGGGAGACCTACAATGAGCAGTTCTTC; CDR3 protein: CASSLGQRGETYNEQFF
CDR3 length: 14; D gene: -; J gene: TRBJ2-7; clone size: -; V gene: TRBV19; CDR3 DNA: TGTGCCAGTAGTATAGCGGGGACAAACTACGAGCAGTACTTC; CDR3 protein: CASSIAGTNYEQYF
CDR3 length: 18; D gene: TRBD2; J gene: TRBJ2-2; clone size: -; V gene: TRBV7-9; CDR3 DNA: TGTGCCAGCAGCTTAGCGCCGGGTAGCGGGAGTGATACCGGGGAGCTGTTTTTT; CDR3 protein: CASSLAPGSGSDTGELFF
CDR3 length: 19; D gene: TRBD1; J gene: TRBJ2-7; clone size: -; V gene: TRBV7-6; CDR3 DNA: TGTGCCAGCAGCTTATTAACCGTTGTGGGCGGACAGGGAATTTCCGAGCAGTACTTC; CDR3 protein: CASSLLTVVGGQGISEQYF
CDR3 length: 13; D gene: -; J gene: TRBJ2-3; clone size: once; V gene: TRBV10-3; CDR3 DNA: TGTGCCATCACGGTAAATGAGGGAGATACGCAGTATTTT; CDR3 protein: CAITVNEGDTQYF
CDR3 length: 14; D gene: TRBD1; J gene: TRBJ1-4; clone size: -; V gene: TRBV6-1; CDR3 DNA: TGTGCCAGCAGTGAGACAGGGACTAATGAAAAACTGTTTTTT; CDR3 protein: CASSETGTNEKLFF
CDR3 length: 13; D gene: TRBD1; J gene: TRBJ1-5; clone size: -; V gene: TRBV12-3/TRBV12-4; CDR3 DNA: TGTGCCAGCAGTGCAGGGGGAAATCAGCCCCAGCATTTT; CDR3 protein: CASSAGGNQPQHF
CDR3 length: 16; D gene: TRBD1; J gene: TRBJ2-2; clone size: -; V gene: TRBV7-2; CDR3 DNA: TGTGCCAGCAGCTTCACAGGGGGCGCGAACACCGGGGAGCTGTTTTTT; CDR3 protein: CASSFTGGANTGELFF
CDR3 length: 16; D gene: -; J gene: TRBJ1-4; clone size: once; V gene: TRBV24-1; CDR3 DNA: TGTGCCACCAGTGATCTGAACTTTGCAACTAATGAAAAACTGTTTTTT; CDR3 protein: CATSDLNFATNEKLFF
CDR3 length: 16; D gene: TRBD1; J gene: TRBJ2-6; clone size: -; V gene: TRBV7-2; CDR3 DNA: TGTGCCAGCAGCACGGGACAGGGAACTGGGGCCAACGTCCTGACTTTC; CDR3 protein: CASSTGQGTGANVLTF